These T cell receptor beta chains were read from a single sample in a study of OX40 agonist ivuxolimab in advanced cancers. This table comes from immunoSEQ multiplex PCR, and its TCRdb copy is limited to in-frame clones, with some not included. The data show fewer than 100,000 clones, with around 88% seen just once and approximately 0.54% held by the top ten. Material: CD4+ or CD8+ T cells sorted from blood, obtained in a trial of the OX40 agonist ivuxolimab. All receptors come from an adult with an advanced solid tumor such as melanoma, head and neck, liver or kidney cancer. Each CDR3 is given with its conserved first and last residue. Each record gives: clone size, D gene, V gene, J gene, CDR3 protein, CDR3 DNA. The D gene is left open where the match is weak. Some rows mark clone size as missing; the rest say once, few, many or name a class of expanded clone.

clone size: .
D gene: TRBD1
V gene: TRBV5-1
J gene: TRBJ2-5
CDR3 protein: CASSSGQGGWETQYF
CDR3 DNA: TGCGCCAGCAGCTCAGGACAGGGGGGTTGGGAGACCCAGTACTTC

clone size: .
D gene: .
V gene: TRBV18
J gene: TRBJ1-1
CDR3 protein: CASSPPSRGNTEAFF
CDR3 DNA: TGTGCCAGCTCACCACCATCTCGTGGCAACACTGAAGCTTTCTTT

clone size: .
D gene: TRBD2
V gene: TRBV2
J gene: TRBJ2-5
CDR3 protein: CASSDNRAGGETQYF
CDR3 DNA: TGTGCCAGCAGTGATAATAGGGCGGGGGGCGAGACCCAGTACTTC

clone size: once
D gene: TRBD2
V gene: TRBV7-2
J gene: TRBJ2-7
CDR3 protein: CASSHGLAGIYEQYF
CDR3 DNA: TGTGCCAGCAGCCATGGACTAGCGGGGATATACGAGCAGTACTTC

clone size: .
D gene: TRBD2
V gene: TRBV7-2
J gene: TRBJ2-3
CDR3 protein: CASSLQRGERTDTQYF
CDR3 DNA: TGTGCCAGCAGCCTCCAGCGGGGGGAGAGGACAGATACGCAGTATTTT

clone size: .
D gene: .
V gene: TRBV9
J gene: TRBJ1-3
CDR3 protein: CASSVGGNENTIYF
CDR3 DNA: TGTGCCAGCAGCGTAGGCGGTAACGAGAACACCATATATTTT

clone size: .
D gene: .
V gene: TRBV2
J gene: TRBJ1-2
CDR3 protein: CASREPGGYTF
CDR3 DNA: TGTGCCAGCAGGGAACCCGGGGGCTACACCTTC

clone size: .
D gene: .
V gene: TRBV5-5
J gene: TRBJ2-2
CDR3 protein: CASSWTGGGGTGELFF
CDR3 DNA: TGTGCCAGCAGCTGGACCGGCGGGGGCGGCACCGGGGAGCTGTTTTTT

clone size: .
D gene: TRBD1
V gene: TRBV9
J gene: TRBJ2-7
CDR3 protein: CASSNGQGADYEQYF
CDR3 DNA: TGTGCCAGCAGCAATGGACAGGGGGCAGACTACGAGCAGTACTTC

clone size: few
D gene: TRBD1
V gene: TRBV9
J gene: TRBJ1-5
CDR3 protein: CASSKGTDHNQPQHF
CDR3 DNA: TGTGCCAGCAGCAAGGGGACAGACCACAATCAGCCCCAGCATTTT

clone size: .
D gene: TRBD1
V gene: TRBV2
J gene: TRBJ2-6
CDR3 protein: CASSGQGSAGANVLTF
CDR3 DNA: TGTGCCAGCAGCGGACAGGGGAGCGCTGGGGCCAACGTCCTGACTTTC

clone size: .
D gene: TRBD1
V gene: TRBV7-8
J gene: TRBJ2-7
CDR3 protein: CASSLGTGVYEQYF
CDR3 DNA: TGTGCCAGCAGCTTAGGCACAGGGGTTTACGAGCAGTACTTC

clone size: .
D gene: .
V gene: TRBV5-6
J gene: TRBJ2-5
CDR3 protein: CASSPVGGETQYF
CDR3 DNA: TGTGCCAGCAGCCCGGTGGGGGGAGAGACCCAGTACTTC

clone size: .
D gene: .
V gene: TRBV6-5
J gene: TRBJ1-2
CDR3 protein: CASSYRTGMGGYTF
CDR3 DNA: TGTGCCAGCAGTTACCGGACGGGGATGGGCGGCTACACCTTC

clone size: .
D gene: .
V gene: TRBV5-4
J gene: TRBJ2-7
CDR3 protein: CASSLDRGSGEQYF
CDR3 DNA: TGTGCCAGCAGCTTGGATCGGGGAAGCGGTGAGCAGTACTTC

clone size: .
D gene: .
V gene: TRBV7-9
J gene: TRBJ1-2
CDR3 protein: CASSPGRELNYGYTF
CDR3 DNA: TGTGCCAGCAGCCCTGGCCGGGAACTAAACTATGGCTACACCTTC

clone size: .
D gene: .
V gene: TRBV5-1
J gene: TRBJ1-4
CDR3 protein: CASSANRIGNEKLFF
CDR3 DNA: TGCGCCAGCAGCGCAAACAGGATTGGTAATGAAAAACTGTTTTTT

clone size: .
D gene: .
V gene: TRBV11-2
J gene: TRBJ1-1
CDR3 protein: CASSFASSGAEAFF
CDR3 DNA: TGTGCCAGCAGCTTCGCGAGCAGCGGGGCCGAAGCTTTCTTT

clone size: .
D gene: .
V gene: TRBV19
J gene: TRBJ2-1
CDR3 protein: CASGLGWGSYNEQFF
CDR3 DNA: TGTGCCAGTGGACTTGGGTGGGGGTCATACAATGAGCAGTTCTTC

clone size: .
D gene: .
V gene: TRBV6-1
J gene: TRBJ2-2
CDR3 protein: CASSGAGELFF
CDR3 DNA: TGTGCCAGCAGTGGGGCCGGGGAGCTGTTTTTT

clone size: few
D gene: .
V gene: TRBV9
J gene: TRBJ2-1
CDR3 protein: CASSLVGALYNEQFF
CDR3 DNA: TGTGCCAGCAGCCTGGTGGGGGCCCTCTACAATGAGCAGTTCTTC

clone size: .
D gene: .
V gene: TRBV7-9
J gene: TRBJ1-1
CDR3 protein: CASEVNLEAFF
CDR3 DNA: TGTGCCAGCGAAGTAAACCTAGAAGCTTTCTTT

clone size: .
D gene: .
V gene: TRBV18
J gene: TRBJ1-2
CDR3 protein: CASSPRTDSYGYTF
CDR3 DNA: TGTGCCAGCTCACCACGTACAGACAGCTATGGCTACACCTTC

clone size: .
D gene: TRBD1
V gene: TRBV18
J gene: TRBJ2-1
CDR3 protein: CASSQGQGNYNEQFF
CDR3 DNA: TGTGCCAGCTCACAAGGACAGGGGAATTACAATGAGCAGTTCTTC

clone size: few
D gene: .
V gene: TRBV20-1
J gene: TRBJ1-6
CDR3 protein: CSARGSPLHF
CDR3 DNA: TGCAGTGCTAGAGGCTCACCCCTCCACTTT

clone size: .
D gene: .
V gene: TRBV9
J gene: TRBJ2-2
CDR3 protein: CASSVEPEDTGELFF
CDR3 DNA: TGTGCCAGCAGCGTAGAACCCGAAGACACCGGGGAGCTGTTTTTT

clone size: .
D gene: TRBD2
V gene: TRBV7-2
J gene: TRBJ2-3
CDR3 protein: CASSLSSTSGPDTQYF
CDR3 DNA: TGTGCCAGCAGCTTAAGTTCGACTAGCGGACCAGATACGCAGTATTTT

clone size: .
D gene: .
V gene: TRBV7-9
J gene: TRBJ1-1
CDR3 protein: CASSLERMNTEAFF
CDR3 DNA: TGTGCCAGCAGCTTAGAAAGAATGAACACTGAAGCTTTCTTT

clone size: few
D gene: .
V gene: TRBV5-3
J gene: TRBJ1-1
CDR3 protein: CARTPSPEAFF
CDR3 DNA: TGTGCCAGAACCCCCTCCCCTGAAGCTTTCTTT

clone size: .
D gene: .
V gene: TRBV6-5
J gene: TRBJ1-3
CDR3 protein: CASSQGGVSGNTIYF
CDR3 DNA: TGTGCCAGCAGCCAAGGCGGGGTATCTGGAAACACCATATATTTT

clone size: .
D gene: .
V gene: TRBV7-2
J gene: TRBJ2-6
CDR3 protein: CASRGPYSGANVLTF
CDR3 DNA: TGTGCCAGCAGGGGGCCTTACTCTGGGGCCAACGTCCTGACTTTC

clone size: .
D gene: .
V gene: TRBV11-3
J gene: TRBJ2-7
CDR3 protein: CASSLDRARSYEQYF
CDR3 DNA: TGTGCCAGCAGCTTAGATCGGGCCAGATCCTACGAGCAGTACTTC

clone size: .
D gene: TRBD1
V gene: TRBV27
J gene: TRBJ2-5
CDR3 protein: CASSLTGSIQETQYF
CDR3 DNA: TGTGCCAGCAGTTTGACAGGGTCTATCCAAGAGACCCAGTACTTC

clone size: .
D gene: TRBD1
V gene: TRBV4-1
J gene: TRBJ2-6
CDR3 protein: CASSQVGQGASGANVLTF
CDR3 DNA: TGCGCCAGCAGCCAAGTTGGTCAGGGGGCGTCTGGGGCCAACGTCCTGACTTTC

clone size: .
D gene: .
V gene: TRBV7-2
J gene: TRBJ1-2
CDR3 protein: CASSLGGNYGYTF
CDR3 DNA: TGTGCCAGCAGCTTGGGAGGGAACTATGGCTACACCTTC

clone size: .
D gene: .
V gene: TRBV5-5
J gene: TRBJ2-3
CDR3 protein: CASSLETVSQYF
CDR3 DNA: TGTGCCAGCAGCTTGGAAACGGTTTCGCAGTATTTT

clone size: .
D gene: .
V gene: TRBV7-3
J gene: TRBJ2-5
CDR3 protein: CASSPSALWETQYF
CDR3 DNA: TGTGCCAGCAGCCCTTCCGCGCTCTGGGAGACCCAGTACTTC

clone size: .
D gene: .
V gene: TRBV6-6
J gene: TRBJ1-2
CDR3 protein: CASRLGGGSYGYTF
CDR3 DNA: TGTGCCAGCAGATTAGGGGGGGGTAGCTATGGCTACACCTTC

clone size: .
D gene: TRBD1
V gene: TRBV5-1
J gene: TRBJ2-5
CDR3 protein: CASSSTGDETQYF
CDR3 DNA: TGCGCCAGCAGCTCGACAGGGGACGAGACCCAGTACTTC

clone size: few
D gene: .
V gene: TRBV9
J gene: TRBJ1-5
CDR3 protein: CASSVGDSNQPQHF
CDR3 DNA: TGTGCCAGCAGCGTCGGTGATAGCAATCAGCCCCAGCATTTT

clone size: .
D gene: .
V gene: TRBV15
J gene: TRBJ1-5
CDR3 protein: CATSRGSGVTYQPQHF
CDR3 DNA: TGTGCCACCAGCAGAGGGTCGGGGGTTACCTATCAGCCCCAGCATTTT

clone size: .
D gene: .
V gene: TRBV19
J gene: TRBJ2-1
CDR3 protein: CASTISSYNEQFF
CDR3 DNA: TGTGCCAGTACCATCAGCTCCTACAATGAGCAGTTCTTC

clone size: .
D gene: .
V gene: TRBV7-8
J gene: TRBJ2-5
CDR3 protein: CASSLTQTQGTQYF
CDR3 DNA: TGTGCCAGCAGCTTAACGCAGACCCAGGGGACCCAGTACTTC

clone size: once
D gene: TRBD1
V gene: TRBV5-1
J gene: TRBJ2-2
CDR3 protein: CASSLGTGATGELFF
CDR3 DNA: TGCGCCAGCAGCTTAGGGACAGGGGCCACCGGGGAGCTGTTTTTT

clone size: .
D gene: .
V gene: TRBV5-5
J gene: TRBJ2-5
CDR3 protein: CASSLGAPRGMGTQYF
CDR3 DNA: TGTGCCAGCAGCTTGGGAGCCCCCAGAGGGATGGGGACCCAGTACTTC

clone size: .
D gene: .
V gene: TRBV5-1
J gene: TRBJ1-2
CDR3 protein: CASSLGGTSNYGYTF
CDR3 DNA: TGCGCCAGCAGCTTGGGTGGGACGTCTAACTATGGCTACACCTTC

clone size: .
D gene: TRBD2
V gene: TRBV18
J gene: TRBJ2-7
CDR3 protein: CASSPAGPAYEQYF
CDR3 DNA: TGTGCCAGCTCCCCAGCGGGGCCGGCCTACGAGCAGTACTTC

clone size: .
D gene: .
V gene: TRBV5-6
J gene: TRBJ2-1
CDR3 protein: CASSFRIAPYNEQFF
CDR3 DNA: TGTGCCAGCAGCTTTCGAATAGCCCCCTACAATGAGCAGTTCTTC